This TCR beta chain was identified in a study of Graves' ophthalmopathy and Graves' hyperthyroidism. RNA transcripts provided the template for amplifying TCR beta CDR3 regions. Second-round multiplex PCR came after first-round RT-PCR with HTBI primers. One entry per CDR3 protein results from TCRdb running MiXCR on the multiplex PCR reads. The sample consists of more than 300,000 distinct CDR3 sequences, roughly 14% of them appearing once. The V gene end was trimmed by 3 bases and the J gene end by 4 bases; junction bases not matched to a gene: 8. Germline CDR1 is LNHDA and CDR2 is SQIVND (reference sequence). CDR3 length: 16 amino acids.

V is TRBV19 and J is TRBJ2-5, with TRBD2 identical over 10 bases. The receptor's source is a woman under 30 with stable Graves' hyperthyroidism. The sample comprised peripheral blood. The CDR3 nucleotides are TGTGCCAGTAGTATGACGGCTAGCGGGGGCGCAGAGACCCAGTACTTC. Its translation is CASSMTASGGAETQYF.